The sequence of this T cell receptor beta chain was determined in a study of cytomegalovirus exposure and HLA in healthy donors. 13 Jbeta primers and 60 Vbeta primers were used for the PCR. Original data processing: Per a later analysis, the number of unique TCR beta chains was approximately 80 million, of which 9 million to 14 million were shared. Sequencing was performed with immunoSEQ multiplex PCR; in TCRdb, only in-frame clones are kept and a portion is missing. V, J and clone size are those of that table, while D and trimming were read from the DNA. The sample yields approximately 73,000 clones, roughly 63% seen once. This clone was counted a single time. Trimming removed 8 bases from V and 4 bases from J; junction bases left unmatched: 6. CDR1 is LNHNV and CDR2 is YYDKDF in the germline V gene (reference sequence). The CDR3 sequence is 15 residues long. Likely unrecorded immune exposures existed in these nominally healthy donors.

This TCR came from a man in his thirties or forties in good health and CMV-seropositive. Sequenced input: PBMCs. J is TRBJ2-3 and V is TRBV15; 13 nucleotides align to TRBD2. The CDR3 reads CATRALAGGPDTQYF. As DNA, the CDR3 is TGTGCCACCCGTGCACTAGCGGGAGGGCCAGATACGCAGTATTTT.